Detailed here is one T cell receptor (beta chain). Its antigen remains unidentified. The data were taken from a study of blood T cells in healthy people across ages. The donors, healthy Caucasians from Russia, were aged 6 to 90. J gave up 3 bases and V 4 bases, and 12 bases lay outside the gene matches. CDR3 length: 17 residues. From germline, CDR1 is MDHEN and CDR2 SYDVKM. For the second PCR, which ran for about 6 to 12 cycles, a sample-barcoded 5' primer and a J-beta primer mix were used. Via MiXCR, TCRdb re-called the 5' RACE reads, giving one row per CDR3 protein. Of some 1,800,000 distinct CDR3 sequences listed, roughly two fifths were seen once; the top ten hold 20% to 25%. General study findings and limits: Strong correlation linked observed beta diversity and percent naive T cells. For the donors, CMV status was unknown and possibly confounded expanded clonotype changes.

The sequencing sample was made of blood. The rearrangement uses TRBV28 and TRBJ2-1; 7 bases map to TRBD1. The TCR originated in a human donor in good health. The CDR3 coding sequence is TGTGCCAGCAGTTCACTAACCCGGGACAGTTTCTACAATGAGCAGTTCTTC. Its protein product is CASSSLTRDSFYNEQFF.